A single sample gave rise to the 29 T cell receptor beta chains below, sequenced in a study of blood T cell repertoires in COVID-19. Measured with immunoSEQ multiplex PCR; TCRdb has only the in-frame clones, and not every one. The top ten hold about 3.9% of the sample, which has about 220,000 clones, roughly 84% seen once. Sequencing used peripheral blood. Every receptor here comes from a woman of 80 years or more with acute or convalescent COVID-19.

The chain links TRBV2 to TRBJ1-1; tentatively, D is TRBD1 (6 bases). The CDR3 consists of 17 residues. The V end was cut by 5 bases, the J end by 0 bases, with 19 bases between. Germline loops: CDR1 SNHLY, CDR2 FYNNEI. CDR3 sequence reads: CASSIPRGELMNTEAFF. The CDR3 coding sequence is TGTGCCAGCAGTATCCCCAGGGGAGAGCTCATGAACACTGAAGCTTTCTTT.

The chain employs TRBV1 and TRBJ1-2; the listed D gene, TRBD1, was not tested against the DNA. TRBV1 is given as a pseudogene. This CDR3 is built from 14 residues. CDR3 region: CTSSPPRGNYGYTF. In DNA form, the CDR3 reads TGCACCAGCAGCCCACCAAGGGGCAACTATGGCTACACCTTC.

The CDR3 here is CATSAPREPNEKLFF. The DNA of the CDR3 is TGTGCCACCAGCGCACCGAGGGAACCTAATGAAAAACTGTTTTTT. The chain uses TRBV15 and TRBJ1-4; D gene uncertain. The V gene lost 5 bases and the J gene lost 3 bases, with 13 bases spanning the gap. Germline V lookup: CDR1 LNHNV, CDR2 YYDKDF (reference sequence). The CDR3 runs 15 residues.

This chain connects TRBV9 to TRBJ1-5; TRBD1 agrees at 7 bases. Germline V lookup: CDR1 SGDLS, CDR2 YYNGEE. The J segment lost 5 bases and the V segment lost 0 bases, leaving 8 bases of the junction unmatched. CDR3 length: 16 residues. In DNA form, the CDR3 reads TGTGCCAGCAGCGTAGGAGGACAGGCTATAGATCAGCCCCAGCATTTT. Protein sequence: CASSVGGQAIDQPQHF.

The rearrangement uses TRBV3-1 (or the pseudogene TRBV3-2) and TRBJ2-3, with D possibly TRBD2 on 6 matching bases. Trimming took off 7 bases at V and 6 bases at J, with 8 bases between the two ends. The CDR3 runs 11 residues. The germline CDR1 and CDR2 sequences are LGHDT and YNNKEL (reference sequence). In DNA, the CDR3 is TGTGCCAGCACCCGGGGGGATACGCAGTATTTT. Translated, it gives CASTRGDTQYF.

The rearrangement joins TRBV28 to TRBJ1-6; the D is unclear. The V gene lost 5 bases and the J gene lost 9 bases, with 14 bases spanning the gap. The CDR3 is made up of 14 amino acids. Germline CDR1 and CDR2: MDHEN and SYDVKM. CDR3 in amino acids: CASSPFRVGSPLHF. The CDR3 DNA is TGTGCCAGCAGTCCCTTCCGCGTTGGTTCACCCCTCCACTTT. Looking up the rest from reference TRBV28 and TRBJ1-6 gives the full variable domain: DVKVTQSSRYLVKRTGEKVFLECVQDMDHENMFWYRQDPGLGLRLIYFSYDVKMKEKGDIPEGYSVSREKKERFSLILESASTNQTSMYLCASSPFRVGSPLHFGNGTRLTVT.

This sequence joins TRBV19 and TRBJ1-3; the D is unclear. Germline V gene lookup returns CDR1 LNHDA and CDR2 SQIVND (reference sequence). This CDR3 has 15 residues. V lost 5 bases and J lost 0, with 11 bases in between. The CDR3 loop is CASSALQNSGNTIYF. As DNA, the CDR3 is TGTGCCAGTAGTGCTCTACAGAACTCTGGAAACACCATATATTTT.

This chain links TRBV28 with TRBJ2-3, with 8 bases matching TRBD2. The CDR3 has 15 residues. From germline, CDR1 is MDHEN and CDR2 SYDVKM. The V segment lost 3 bases and the J segment 1 base; nucleotides outside the gene matches: 3. CDR3 sequence reads: CASSFRRGGTDTQYF. CDR3 bases: TGTGCCAGCAGTTTCAGGCGGGGGGGCACAGATACGCAGTATTTT. Variable domain in full (rest from reference TRBV28 and TRBJ2-3): DVKVTQSSRYLVKRTGEKVFLECVQDMDHENMFWYRQDPGLGLRLIYFSYDVKMKEKGDIPEGYSVSREKKERFSLILESASTNQTSMYLCASSFRRGGTDTQYFGPGTRLTVL.

The chain links TRBV20-1 to TRBJ1-2; D is uncertain. The V and J ends lost 8 bases and 2 bases respectively, with 9 bases between them. Germline CDR1 reads DFQATT; CDR2 reads SNEGSKA (reference sequence). This CDR3 region has 11 residues. CDR3 amino acids: CSTSSNYGYTF. CDR3 in DNA: TGCAGTACAAGTAGCAACTATGGCTACACCTTC.

This clone was seen once. V and J are TRBV7-2 and TRBJ2-1; D is unclear. Trimming left V 1 base short and J 7 bases short, with 8 bases between. The CDR3 loop spans 13 amino acids. The germline V gene encodes CDR1 SGHTA and CDR2 FQGNSA. The CDR3 region is CASSLGQFNEQFF. Here the CDR3 DNA reads TGTGCCAGCAGCTTAGGTCAGTTTAATGAGCAGTTCTTC.

V usage is TRBV19 and J usage is TRBJ1-3, with no clear D. V lost 6 bases to trimming and J lost 4 bases, with 13 bases between them. The germline gives CDR1 LNHDA, CDR2 SQIVND (reference sequence). CDR3 length: 14 amino acids. This CDR3 reads CASRKGGQGNTIYF. The CDR3 coding sequence is TGTGCCAGTAGGAAGGGAGGTCAAGGAAACACCATATATTTT.

The chain combines TRBV21-1 with TRBJ2-2; the table's D call TRBD2 went unverified against the DNA. TRBV21-1 represents a pseudogene. The CDR3 totals 14 residues. CDR3 loop: CARSRLGNTGELFF. In DNA, the CDR3 is TGTGCCAGGTCCAGACTAGGGAACACCGGGGAGCTGTTTTTT.

The chain carries TRBV6-1 and TRBJ1-2; weak D call: TRBD1 (5 bases). The V and J ends lost 0 bases and 7 bases respectively, with 21 bases between them. The length of the CDR3 is 17 residues. The germline CDR1 and CDR2 sequences are MNHNS and SASEGT. DNA for the CDR3: TGTGCCAGCAGTGAAGCCGCTTTAACAGGTTATACGCTTGGCTACACCTTC. This translates into CASSEAALTGYTLGYTF.

The chain has TRBV5-5 and TRBJ2-2; D perhaps matches TRBD1 (6 bases). This CDR3 spans 14 amino acids. V lost 6 bases to trimming and J lost 0 bases, with 9 bases between them. The germline V gene encodes CDR1 SGHKS and CDR2 YYEKEE (reference sequence). The CDR3 is CASIPGANTGELFF. CDR3 nucleotides: TGTGCCAGCATTCCAGGGGCGAACACCGGGGAGCTGTTTTTT.

This clone was recorded once. The chain employs TRBV19 and TRBJ1-2; D remains unclear. V was trimmed by 7 bases and J by 6 bases, leaving 18 bases between them. Germline V gene data show CDR1 as LNHDA and CDR2 as SQIVND (reference sequence). The CDR3 extends over 14 amino acids. CDR3 region: CASTLEGGADGYTF. The CDR3 nucleotides are TGTGCCAGTACCCTAGAGGGAGGAGCAGATGGCTACACCTTC. The variable domain in full, with the rest retrieved from reference TRBV19 and TRBJ1-2, is DGGITQSPKYLFRKEGQNVTLSCEQNLNHDAMYWYRQDPGQGLRLIYYSQIVNDFQKGDIAEGYSVSREKKESFPLTVTSAQKNPTAFYLCASTLEGGADGYTFGSGTRLTVV.

The J gene is TRBJ2-6, the V gene TRBV7-2; D is undetermined. Germline loops: CDR1 SGHTA, CDR2 FQGNSA. This CDR3 has 15 residues. Trimming removed 3 bases at V and 1 base at J, with 7 bases between. Here the CDR3 reads CASSFRVSGANVLTF. In DNA, the CDR3 is TGTGCCAGCAGCTTCCGGGTTTCTGGGGCCAACGTCCTGACTTTC.

The V call is TRBV5-1, the J call TRBJ1-2; D remains unclear. V lost 0 bases and J 5 bases, leaving 5 bases between the germline ends. The CDR3 contains 12 residues. Looked up from germline, CDR1 is SGHRS and CDR2 is YFSETQ. This CDR3 is CASSLARYGYTF. In DNA, the CDR3 is TGCGCCAGCAGCTTGGCCCGGTATGGCTACACCTTC.

This clone has only a few counts. The chain couples TRBV5-1 to TRBJ1-2; 9 bases map to TRBD1. Germline V lookup: CDR1 SGHRS, CDR2 YFSETQ. J lost 0 bases, V lost 4 bases, and 10 bases had no gene match. The CDR3 sequence is 17 residues long. CDR3: CASSAGTGRGPNYGYTF. The CDR3 region has the DNA TGCGCCAGCAGCGCCGGGACAGGGAGGGGCCCTAACTATGGCTACACCTTC.

The V and J genes are TRBV12-5 and TRBJ2-7; the D gene is possibly TRBD2 (7 bases). CDR3 length: 14 residues. V was trimmed by 2 bases and J by 7 bases, leaving 15 bases between them. CDR1 and CDR2 (germline): LGHNT, FRNRAP. This chain's CDR3 is CASGLSYGGREQYF. The CDR3 DNA sequence: TGTGCTAGTGGTTTGTCATACGGGGGGCGGGAGCAGTACTTC.

The genes are TRBV19 and TRBJ2-1; 9 bases agree with TRBD1. The CDR3 is made up of 17 amino acids. Germline CDR1 is LNHDA and CDR2 is SQIVND (reference sequence). The V and J ends lost 6 bases and 4 bases, in that order; junction bases with no gene match: 13. CDR3 bases: TGTGCCAGTAGCAACCTTCCGGGACAGGGAAATTACAATGAGCAGTTCTTC. Protein: CASSNLPGQGNYNEQFF.

V and J are TRBV7-3 and TRBJ2-1; 11 bases are a match to TRBD2. Germline loops: CDR1 SGHTA, CDR2 FQGTGA. There are 14 residues in the CDR3. The V segment lost 6 bases and the J segment 4 bases; nucleotides outside the gene matches: 2. For the CDR3, the DNA is TGTGCCAGCAGTTGGACTAGCGGGTACAATGAGCAGTTCTTC. Protein sequence: CASSWTSGYNEQFF.

The V gene is TRBV28, the J gene TRBJ1-6; a possible D gene is TRBD1 (5 bases). This CDR3 has 15 residues. Germline CDR1 and CDR2: MDHEN and SYDVKM. V lost 2 bases to trimming and J lost 7 bases, with 12 bases between them. The CDR3 DNA sequence: TGTGCCAGCAGTTTACCGACAGTGCAGAATTCACCCCTCCACTTT. It is translated as CASSLPTVQNSPLHF.

V and J are TRBV5-1 and TRBJ1-4; unclear D gene. The CDR3 has 16 amino acids. Germline V gives CDR1 SGHRS, CDR2 YFSETQ. Trimming took 0 bases from V and 7 from J, leaving 16 bases between them. The CDR3 bases are TGCGCCAGCAGCTTGGTGTCCCCCTCTAGAGGTGAAAAACTGTTTTTT. This codes for CASSLVSPSRGEKLFF.

The CDR3 reads CASTRQGATNTEAFF. CDR3 bases: TGTGCCAGCACCCGACAGGGGGCCACGAACACTGAAGCTTTCTTT. The chain carries TRBV27 and TRBJ1-1; the match to TRBD1 covers 10 bases. The CDR3 has 15 residues. Germline CDR1 is MNHEY and CDR2 is SMNVEV (reference sequence). With 7 bases clipped from V and 1 base from J, the junction kept 6 bases outside the gene matches.

V gene TRBV5-6 combines with J gene TRBJ1-4; D is possibly TRBD1 (6 bases). The CDR3 has 16 amino acids. Germline CDR1 is SGHDT and CDR2 is YYEEEE. Trimming left V 0 bases short and J 4 bases short, with 13 bases between. CDR3 residues: CASSLALQGNNEKLFF. Here the CDR3 DNA reads TGTGCCAGCAGCTTGGCCCTCCAGGGGAATAATGAAAAACTGTTTTTT. Full variable domain (outside the CDR3, taken from reference TRBV5-6 and TRBJ1-4): DAGVTQSPTHLIKTRGQQVTLRCSPKSGHDTVSWYQQALGQGPQFIFQYYEEEERQRGNFPDRFSGHQFPNYSSELNVNALLLGDSALYLCASSLALQGNNEKLFFGSGTQLSVL.

This clone was detected only a few times. This rearrangement joins TRBV5-1 to TRBJ2-3; a weak D match, TRBD1 (6 bases). The CDR3 sequence is 15 residues long. V lost 2 bases, J lost 2 bases, and 12 bases lay in between. Germline CDR1 reads SGHRS; CDR2 reads YFSETQ. The CDR3 region is CASSLSGTNTDTQYF. Here the CDR3 DNA reads TGCGCCAGCAGCTTATCAGGGACAAACACAGATACGCAGTATTTT.

V is TRBV11-3 and J is TRBJ2-5, with no clear D. The CDR3 is 13 amino acids. Between the trimmed V and J ends, which lost 3 bases and 5 bases, there was a span of 10 bases. Germline CDR1 reads SGHNT; CDR2 reads YENEEA. This CDR3 is CASSFEVRETQYF. CDR3 bases: TGTGCCAGCAGCTTCGAGGTACGGGAGACCCAGTACTTC. The full variable domain, completed using reference TRBV11-3 and TRBJ2-5, is EAGVVQSPRYKIIEKKQPVAFWCNPISGHNTLYWYLQNLGQGPELLIRYENEEAVDDSQLPKDRFSAERLKGVDSTLKIQPAELGDSAVYLCASSFEVRETQYFGPGTRLLVL.

This sequence joins TRBV5-1 and TRBJ2-3; no clear D gene. CDR1 is SGHRS and CDR2 is YFSETQ in the germline V gene. The CDR3 has 15 residues. Deletions cut 3 bases from V and 0 bases from J, with 11 bases between. CDR3 bases: TGCGCCAGCAGCTCAGAGAGGTCTAGCACAGATACGCAGTATTTT. It specifies CASSSERSSTDTQYF.

The gene calls are TRBV2 and TRBJ1-2; D call uncertain. CDR3 length: 13 residues. Germline V gene sequence: CDR1 SNHLY, CDR2 FYNNEI. Trimming left V 6 bases short and J 5 bases short, with 13 bases between. The CDR3: CASSSMREYGYTF. The CDR3 bases are TGTGCCAGCAGCTCAATGAGGGAGTATGGCTACACCTTC.